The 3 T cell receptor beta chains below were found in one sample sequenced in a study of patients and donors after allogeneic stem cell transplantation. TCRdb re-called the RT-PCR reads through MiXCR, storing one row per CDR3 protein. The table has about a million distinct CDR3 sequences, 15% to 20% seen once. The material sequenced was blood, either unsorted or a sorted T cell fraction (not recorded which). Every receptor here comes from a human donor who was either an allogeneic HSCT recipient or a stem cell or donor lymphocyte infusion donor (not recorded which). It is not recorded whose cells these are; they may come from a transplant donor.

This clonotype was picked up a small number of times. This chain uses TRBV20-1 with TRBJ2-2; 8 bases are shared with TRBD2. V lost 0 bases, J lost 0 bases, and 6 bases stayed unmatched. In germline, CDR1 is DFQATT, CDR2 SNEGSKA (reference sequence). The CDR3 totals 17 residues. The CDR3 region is CSAREVVSGTNTGELFF. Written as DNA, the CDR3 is TGCAGTGCTAGAGAAGTCGTTAGCGGGACGAACACCGGGGAGCTGTTTTTT.

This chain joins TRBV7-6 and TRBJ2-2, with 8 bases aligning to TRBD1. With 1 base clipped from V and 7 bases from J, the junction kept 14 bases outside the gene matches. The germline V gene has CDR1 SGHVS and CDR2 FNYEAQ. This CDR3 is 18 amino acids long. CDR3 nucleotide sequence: TGTGCCAGCAGCTTAGTTGGTCTCCGGGACAGGAAGAACGGGGAGCTGTTTTTT. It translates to CASSLVGLRDRKNGELFF.

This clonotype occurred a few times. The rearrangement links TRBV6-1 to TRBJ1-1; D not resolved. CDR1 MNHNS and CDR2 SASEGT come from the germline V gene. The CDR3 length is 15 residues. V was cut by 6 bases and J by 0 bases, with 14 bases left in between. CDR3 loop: CASRSGESLNTEAFF. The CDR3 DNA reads TGTGCCAGCAGATCAGGAGAGAGCCTGAACACTGAAGCTTTCTTT.